Included here is one T cell receptor (beta chain) sequence, with context. The beta constant-region primer was an equimolar mix of two oligonucleotides covering TRBC1 and TRBC2. Nested alpha and beta constant-region primers with the SP2 primer drove four PCR rounds on ligated cDNA. A single record per CDR3 protein comes from TCRdb applying MiXCR to the UMI-ligation and nested PCR reads. The sample holds some 31,000 distinct CDR3 sequences, under 20% seen once. The CDR3 is 15 amino acids. The germline CDR1 and CDR2 sequences are MRHNA and SNTAGT. V was trimmed by 4 bases and J by 2 bases, leaving 14 bases between them. The data derive from a study of naive and memory T cell subsets. CMV status came from CD4+ IFNgamma after overnight CMV lysate stimulation.

What was sequenced was effector memory CD4+ T cells from blood. The subset is: effector memory, CD45RA- CD27-. The clonotype was recovered from a human donor in good health. V is TRBV6-4 and J is TRBJ1-2; no reliable D call. CDR3 residues: CASSGRWQENYGYTF. In nucleotides, the CDR3 is TGTGCCAGCAGTGGACGTTGGCAGGAAAACTATGGCTACACCTTC.